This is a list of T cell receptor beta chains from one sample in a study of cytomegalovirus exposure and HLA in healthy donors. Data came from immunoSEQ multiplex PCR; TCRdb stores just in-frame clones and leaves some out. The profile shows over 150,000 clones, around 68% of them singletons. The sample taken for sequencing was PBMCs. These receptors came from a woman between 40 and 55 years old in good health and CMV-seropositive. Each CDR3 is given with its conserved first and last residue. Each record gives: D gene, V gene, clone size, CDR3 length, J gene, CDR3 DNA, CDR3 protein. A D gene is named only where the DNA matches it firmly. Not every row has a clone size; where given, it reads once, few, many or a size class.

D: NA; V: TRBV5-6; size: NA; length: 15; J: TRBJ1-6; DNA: TGTGCCAGCAGCTTGGCGGGGGGTGTTGATTCACCCCTCCACTTT; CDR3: CASSLAGGVDSPLHF
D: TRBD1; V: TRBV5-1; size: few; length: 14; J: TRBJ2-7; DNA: TGCGCCAGCTTTATCGGACAGGGCAGTCACGAGCAGTACTTC; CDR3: CASFIGQGSHEQYF
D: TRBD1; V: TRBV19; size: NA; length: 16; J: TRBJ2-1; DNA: TGTGCCAGTAGTCCCCGCCAGGGGGTCCTCAGCAATGAGCAGTTCTTC; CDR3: CASSPRQGVLSNEQFF
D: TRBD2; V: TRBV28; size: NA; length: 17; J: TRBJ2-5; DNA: TGTGCCAGCACTGATCTAGGGACTAGCGGTAAACAAGAGACCCAGTACTTC; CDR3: CASTDLGTSGKQETQYF
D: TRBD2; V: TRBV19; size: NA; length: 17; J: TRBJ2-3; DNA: TGTGCCAGTAGGAGTTTAGCGGGGGAGCTCGGCACAGATACGCAGTATTTT; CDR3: CASRSLAGELGTDTQYF
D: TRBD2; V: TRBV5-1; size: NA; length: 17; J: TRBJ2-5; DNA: TGCGCCAGCAGCTCGACGTCGGGACTAGCGGGGGTAGAGACCCAGTACTTC; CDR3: CASSSTSGLAGVETQYF
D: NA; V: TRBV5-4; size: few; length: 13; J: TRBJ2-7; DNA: TGTGCCGCACGTAAGACGACATCGGGGGAGCAGTACTTC; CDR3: CAARKTTSGEQYF
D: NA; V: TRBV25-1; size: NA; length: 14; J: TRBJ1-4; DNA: TGTGCCAGCAGGGACAGTGCAACTAATGAAAAACTGTTTTTT; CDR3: CASRDSATNEKLFF
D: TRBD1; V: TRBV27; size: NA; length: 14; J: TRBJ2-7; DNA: TGTGCCAGCAGTTACGGGACAGGGGACGGCGAGCAGTACTTC; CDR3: CASSYGTGDGEQYF
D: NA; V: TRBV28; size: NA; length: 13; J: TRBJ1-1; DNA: TGTGCCAGCAGTCTACAGGGTGGCACTGAAGCTTTCTTT; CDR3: CASSLQGGTEAFF
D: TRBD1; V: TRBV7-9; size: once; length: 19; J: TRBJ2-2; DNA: TGTGCCAGCAGCCCCTCGAGGAGTAGGGGGCCCCCGAACACCGGGGAGCTGTTTTTT; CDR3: CASSPSRSRGPPNTGELFF
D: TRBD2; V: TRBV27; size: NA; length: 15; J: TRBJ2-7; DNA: TGTGCCAGCAGCCAAGGGCTAGCGGGAACCTACGAGCAGTACTTC; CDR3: CASSQGLAGTYEQYF
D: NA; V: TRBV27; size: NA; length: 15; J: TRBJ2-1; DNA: TGTGCCAGCACCCCCGCTGGCCAGTCGTACAATGAGCAGTTCTTC; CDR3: CASTPAGQSYNEQFF
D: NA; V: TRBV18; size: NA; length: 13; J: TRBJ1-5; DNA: TGTGCCAGCTCACCGGGGGCAAATCAGCCCCAGCATTTT; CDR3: CASSPGANQPQHF
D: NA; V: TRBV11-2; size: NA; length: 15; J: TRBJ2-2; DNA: TGTGCCAGCAGCAGGAACGACGGGTACACCGGGGAGCTGTTTTTT; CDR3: CASSRNDGYTGELFF
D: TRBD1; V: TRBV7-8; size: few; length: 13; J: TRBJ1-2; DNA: TGTGCCAGCAGCCGGGACAGGGGATATGGCTACACCTTC; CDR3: CASSRDRGYGYTF
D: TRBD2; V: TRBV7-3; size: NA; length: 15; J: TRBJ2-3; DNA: TGTGCCAGCAGCCGTAGCGGGGGCCCCCAACCTACGCAGTATTTT; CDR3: CASSRSGGPQPTQYF
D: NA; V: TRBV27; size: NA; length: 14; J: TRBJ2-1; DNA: TGTGCCAGCAGTTCGGGAGTGTCCTACAATGAGCAGTTCTTC; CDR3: CASSSGVSYNEQFF
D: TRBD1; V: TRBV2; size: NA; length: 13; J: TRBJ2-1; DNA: TGTGCCAGCCGGGACAGGGAAGTTGGTGAGCAGTTCTTC; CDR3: CASRDREVGEQFF
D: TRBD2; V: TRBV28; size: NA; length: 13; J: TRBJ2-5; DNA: TGTGCCAGCGGGACTACCCCGGGGGAGACCCAGTACTTC; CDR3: CASGTTPGETQYF
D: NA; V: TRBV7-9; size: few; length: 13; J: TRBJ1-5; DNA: TGTGCCAGCAGCTCTAGCGAACATCAGCCCCAGCATTTT; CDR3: CASSSSEHQPQHF
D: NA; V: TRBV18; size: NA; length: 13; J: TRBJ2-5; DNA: TGTGCCAGCTCACAAGAGGTTGGCGAGACCCAGTACTTC; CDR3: CASSQEVGETQYF
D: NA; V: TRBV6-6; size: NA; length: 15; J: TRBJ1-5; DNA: TGTGCCAGCACCAAGGGGAGGGGAGTTGATCAGCCCCAGAATTTT; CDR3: CASTKGRGVDQPQNF
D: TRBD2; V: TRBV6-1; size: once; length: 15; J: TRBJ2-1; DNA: TGTGCCAGCAGTGAGTGGGGACTAGCTGAAAATGAGCAGTTCTTC; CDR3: CASSEWGLAENEQFF
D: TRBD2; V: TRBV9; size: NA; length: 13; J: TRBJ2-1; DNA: TGTGCCAGCGGGACTAGCGGTAAAAATGAGCAGTTCTTC; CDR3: CASGTSGKNEQFF
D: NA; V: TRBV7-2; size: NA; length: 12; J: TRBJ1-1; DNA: TGTGCCAGCAGCTTAAGTAACAGGGCAGCTTTCTTT; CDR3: CASSLSNRAAFF
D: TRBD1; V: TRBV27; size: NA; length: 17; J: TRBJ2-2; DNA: TGTGCCAGCAGTTTACAAGGGACAGGGGGGCTCGGGGGGGAGCTGTTTTTT; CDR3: CASSLQGTGGLGGELFF
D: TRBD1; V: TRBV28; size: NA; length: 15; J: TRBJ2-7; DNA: TGTGCCAGCAGTCCAGGGACAGATTTCGGGTACGAGCAGTACTTC; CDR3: CASSPGTDFGYEQYF
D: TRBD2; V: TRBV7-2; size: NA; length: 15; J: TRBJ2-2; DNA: TGTGCCAGCAGCTTTGCGGGAGGCGGCACCGGGGAGCTGTTTTTT; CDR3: CASSFAGGGTGELFF
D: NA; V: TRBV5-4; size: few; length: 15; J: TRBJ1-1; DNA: TGTGCCAGCAGCCAAGATTCAAGTACATTAACTGAAGCTTTCTTT; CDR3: CASSQDSSTLTEAFF
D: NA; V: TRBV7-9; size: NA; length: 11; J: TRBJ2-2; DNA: TGTGCCAGCAGCTCCGATTTGGAGCTGTTTTTT; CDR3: CASSSDLELFF
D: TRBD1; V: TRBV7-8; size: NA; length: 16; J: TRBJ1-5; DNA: TGTGCCAGCAGCTTATTTAGGGGGCAGGACAATCAGCCCCAGCATTTT; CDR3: CASSLFRGQDNQPQHF
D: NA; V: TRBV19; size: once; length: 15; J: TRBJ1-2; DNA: TGTGCCAGTAGTCCTGTGGGGGCTGCGGCCTATGGCTACACCTTC; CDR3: CASSPVGAAAYGYTF